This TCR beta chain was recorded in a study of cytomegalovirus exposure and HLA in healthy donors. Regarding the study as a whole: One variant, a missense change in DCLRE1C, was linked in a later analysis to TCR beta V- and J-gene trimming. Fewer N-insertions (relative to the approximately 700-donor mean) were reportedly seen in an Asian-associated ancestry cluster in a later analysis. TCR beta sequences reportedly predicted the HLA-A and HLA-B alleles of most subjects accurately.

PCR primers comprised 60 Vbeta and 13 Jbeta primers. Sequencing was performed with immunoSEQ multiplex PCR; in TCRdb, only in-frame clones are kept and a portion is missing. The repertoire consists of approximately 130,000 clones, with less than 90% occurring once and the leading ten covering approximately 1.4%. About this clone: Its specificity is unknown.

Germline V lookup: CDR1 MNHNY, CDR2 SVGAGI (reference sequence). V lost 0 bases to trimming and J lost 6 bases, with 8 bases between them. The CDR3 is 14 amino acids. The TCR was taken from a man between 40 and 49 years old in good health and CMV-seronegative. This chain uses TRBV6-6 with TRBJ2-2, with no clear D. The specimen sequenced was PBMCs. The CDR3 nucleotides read TGTGCCAGCAGTTACTCGAGCCAATCCGGGGAGCTGTTTTTT. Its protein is CASSYSSQSGELFF.